The 18 T cell receptor beta chains presented below share a single source sample, sequenced in a study of T cell changes during pregnancy in multiple sclerosis. Only in-frame clones appear in the TCRdb table, and some are missing; sequencing was by immunoSEQ multiplex PCR. Among under 45,000 clones listed, 95% to 97% were seen once. The source material was peripheral blood, sampled in the second trimester of pregnancy. These receptors came from a female donor with multiple sclerosis, enrolled in a pregnancy study.

The chain joins TRBV29-1 to TRBJ2-1; D gene uncertain. The V gene lost 6 bases and the J gene lost 2 bases, with 8 bases spanning the gap. The CDR3 contains 12 residues. Germline V gives CDR1 SQVTM, CDR2 ANQGSEA. CDR3 DNA: TGCAGCGTCCCGCTAGCCTACAATGAGCAGTTCTTC. It specifies CSVPLAYNEQFF.

The CDR3 coding sequence is TGTGCCAGCACGGAAGGGGATCCGGAAAACTATGGCTACACCTTC. This gives the protein CASTEGDPENYGYTF. V is TRBV2 and J is TRBJ1-2; maybe TRBD1 (5 bases). Trimming pared 7 bases from V and 2 bases from J, leaving 17 bases between. This CDR3 comprises 15 residues. Per the germline V gene, CDR1 is SNHLY and CDR2 is FYNNEI.

The rearrangement uses TRBV19 and TRBJ1-5; D ambiguous. Per the germline V gene, CDR1 is LNHDA and CDR2 is SQIVND (reference sequence). V was pared by 3 bases and J by 6 bases, with 9 bases between. This CDR3 spans 13 amino acids. The CDR3 reads CASSIFLGQPQHF. Here the CDR3 DNA reads TGTGCCAGTAGTATCTTTCTCGGTCAGCCCCAGCATTTT. Filled out from reference TRBV19 and TRBJ1-5, the complete variable domain reads DGGITQSPKYLFRKEGQNVTLSCEQNLNHDAMYWYRQDPGQGLRLIYYSQIVNDFQKGDIAEGYSVSREKKESFPLTVTSAQKNPTAFYLCASSIFLGQPQHFGDGTRLSIL.

The V gene is TRBV27, the J gene TRBJ2-3; 7 bases are a match to TRBD2. CDR3 length: 16 residues. V lost 4 bases, J lost 4 bases, and 11 bases stayed unmatched. CDR1 and CDR2 from the germline V gene are MNHEY and SMNVEV (reference sequence). The CDR3 DNA reads TGTGCCAGCAGTTCTTATCCAGGACTAGGCGCAGATACGCAGTATTTT. Translated, it gives CASSSYPGLGADTQYF.

This clone was observed a single time. The V call is TRBV9, the J call TRBJ2-1; D is perhaps TRBD1 (5 bases). V lost 4 bases to trimming and J lost 4 bases, with 12 bases between them. Germline loops: CDR1 SGDLS, CDR2 YYNGEE. The CDR3 spans 14 residues. CDR3 DNA: TGTGCCAGCAGCCCTGGGGCAGGTTACAATGAGCAGTTCTTC. Its translation: CASSPGAGYNEQFF.

The gene calls are TRBV6-1 and TRBJ2-7; unclear D gene. Germline V gives CDR1 MNHNS, CDR2 SASEGT. CDR3 length: 14 amino acids. The V end lost 6 bases, the J end lost 2 bases, and 14 bases lay between the germline ends. The DNA of the CDR3 is TGTGCCAGCAGGCGTGCCCAGGAAACCTACGAGCAGTACTTC. This encodes CASRRAQETYEQYF.

The V and J genes are TRBV5-1 and TRBJ1-1, with TRBD1 identical over 8 bases. The CDR3 spans 14 residues. CDR1 is SGHRS, CDR2 YFSETQ, per germline. The V and J ends lost 8 bases and 4 bases, in that order; junction bases with no gene match: 10. The CDR3 DNA reads TGCGCCAGTATGACAGGGGAAGGGGGCACTGAAGCTTTCTTT. Translating it yields CASMTGEGGTEAFF.

The V call is TRBV15, the J call TRBJ1-4; D is perhaps TRBD1 (5 bases). Germline values: CDR1 LNHNV, CDR2 YYDKDF (reference sequence). Trimming took off 3 bases at V and 5 bases at J, with 10 bases between the two ends. The CDR3 loop spans 14 amino acids. The CDR3 is CATSRHSGNEKLFF. The CDR3 nucleotides are TGTGCCACCAGCAGGCACTCAGGGAATGAAAAACTGTTTTTT.

The V gene is TRBV30, the J gene TRBJ2-3; 9 bases are a match to TRBD2. The CDR3 covers 15 residues. V was clipped by 7 bases and J by 3 bases; unmatched bases: 11. CDR1 and CDR2 from the germline V gene are GTSNPN and SVGIG (reference sequence). The CDR3 DNA is TGTGCCTTCACCCCGGGACTAGCAGGGACAGATACGCAGTATTTT. Amino acid sequence: CAFTPGLAGTDTQYF.

The V call is TRBV6-6, the J call TRBJ1-1; 8 bases line up with TRBD1. V lost 6 bases to trimming and J lost 1 base; unmatched junction nucleotides: 7. Germline V CDR1 and CDR2: MNHNY, SVGAGI (reference sequence). The CDR3 runs to 15 residues. CDR3 in amino acids: CASRPGTGPNTEAFF. CDR3 nucleotide sequence: TGTGCCAGCAGACCCGGGACAGGCCCGAACACTGAAGCTTTCTTT.

This chain links TRBV2 with TRBJ2-6; 9 bases line up with TRBD1. CDR3 length: 17 residues. V lost 6 bases, J lost 1 base, and 7 bases stayed unmatched. Germline-derived CDR1 and CDR2 are SNHLY and FYNNEI. CDR3 sequence: CASRPGTGSSGANVLTF. CDR3 nucleotides: TGTGCCAGCAGGCCCGGGACAGGGAGTTCTGGGGCCAACGTCCTGACTTTC. Complete variable domain (other parts from reference TRBV2 and TRBJ2-6): EPEVTQTPSHQVTQMGQEVILRCVPISNHLYFYWYRQILGQKVEFLVSFYNNEISEKSEIFDDQFSVERPDGSNFTLKIRSTKLEDSAMYFCASRPGTGSSGANVLTFGAGSRLTVL.

The chain links TRBV7-3 to TRBJ2-2; 8 bases fit TRBD2. The germline V gene encodes CDR1 SGHTA and CDR2 FQGTGA. Trimming cost V 0 bases and J 4 bases; bases outside gene matches: 4. CDR3 length: 16 amino acids. The CDR3 loop reads CASSLTPGGLTGELFF. CDR3 sequence (DNA): TGTGCCAGCAGCTTAACCCCGGGGGGGCTCACCGGGGAGCTGTTTTTT.

The chain couples TRBV6-1 to TRBJ1-5; unclear D gene. Germline V gene data show CDR1 as MNHNS and CDR2 as SASEGT. The CDR3 length is 14 residues. With 4 bases removed from V and 3 bases from J, the gap between germline ends came to 10 bases. The CDR3 is CASSAGSSNQPQHF. CDR3 sequence (DNA): TGTGCCAGCAGTGCGGGGAGCTCCAATCAGCCCCAGCATTTT.

The count of this clone is one. The V gene is TRBV4-1, the J gene TRBJ2-7; D gene ambiguous. Germline CDR1 is MGHRA and CDR2 is YSYEKL. The CDR3 length is 16 residues. V was trimmed by 1 base and J by 3 bases, leaving 16 bases between them. This CDR3 reads CASSQARQSSIYEQYF. The CDR3 DNA sequence: TGCGCCAGCAGCCAAGCTCGACAATCTTCCATCTACGAGCAGTACTTC.

The chain links TRBV5-1 to TRBJ2-3; D possibly corresponds to TRBD2 (6 bases). The CDR3 extends over 14 amino acids. Trimming removed 7 bases from V and 3 bases from J, with 15 bases in between. CDR1 and CDR2 from the germline V gene are SGHRS and YFSETQ. The CDR3 reads CASLLGEATDTQYF. CDR3 nucleotides: TGCGCCAGCCTTCTCGGGGAGGCAACAGATACGCAGTATTTT.

This chain connects TRBV30 to TRBJ1-5, with 7 bases matching TRBD1. This CDR3 region has 15 residues. Trimming cost V 0 bases and J 4 bases; bases outside gene matches: 6. The germline V gene encodes CDR1 GTSNPN and CDR2 SVGIG (reference sequence). CDR3 nucleotide sequence: TGTGCCTGGAGTGTACTGGCAGGGGGTAATCAGCCCCAGCATTTT. It specifies CAWSVLAGGNQPQHF. The whole variable domain, remainder taken from reference TRBV30 and TRBJ1-5, is SQTIHQWPATLVQPVGSPLSLECTVEGTSNPNLYWYRQAAGRGLQLLFYSVGIGQISSEVPQNLSASRPQDRQFILSSKKLLLSDSGFYLCAWSVLAGGNQPQHFGDGTRLSIL.

The chain carries TRBV6-5 and TRBJ2-7, with D maybe TRBD1 (6 bases). V was trimmed by 7 bases and J by 0 bases, leaving 13 bases between them. The V gene's germline CDR1 is MNHEY and CDR2 SVGAGI. There are 14 residues in the CDR3. The CDR3 region is CASKEGGYSYEQYF. DNA for the CDR3: TGTGCCAGCAAGGAAGGGGGTTACTCCTACGAGCAGTACTTC.

V gene TRBV2 combines with J gene TRBJ2-3, with 7 positions matching TRBD1. This CDR3 contains 16 residues. V lost 2 bases, J lost 0 bases, and 5 bases stayed unmatched. Per germline, CDR1 SNHLY and CDR2 FYNNEI. This CDR3 is CASSERGRRSTDTQYF. CDR3 coding DNA: TGTGCCAGCAGTGAAAGGGGGCGGAGGAGCACAGATACGCAGTATTTT.